This T cell receptor (beta chain) was identified during a study of cytomegalovirus exposure and HLA in healthy donors. Study results and limitations: Researchers catalogued approximately 170 TCR beta chains as cytomegalovirus-associated. Using the classifier, cytomegalovirus status was reportedly diagnosed with high specificity and sensitivity.

This clone has only one observation. Its matching antigen is unknown. With 3 bases clipped from V and 4 bases from J, the junction kept 8 bases outside the gene matches. CDR3 size: 15 residues. Germline V CDR1 and CDR2: SGDLS, YYNGEE. Produced via immunoSEQ multiplex PCR; TCRdb's table is partial and in-frame only. Here the sample spans tens of thousands of clones, about 96% being singletons. The chain recombines TRBV9 with TRBJ1-1; 8 nucleotides agree with TRBD1. The specimen sequenced was PBMCs. This receptor was obtained from a woman between 18 and 29 years old in good health and CMV-seronegative. Written as DNA, the CDR3 is TGTGCCAGCAGCGGGACGACAGGGGTGGCCACTGAAGCTTTCTTT. The encoded protein is CASSGTTGVATEAFF.